These 28 T cell receptor beta chains originate from one sample sequenced in a study of CD4 T cells in relation to SARS-CoV-2 and coronaviruses. Clones were read by immunoSEQ multiplex PCR, and TCRdb kept only the in-frame ones, dropping some. Of approximately 43,000 clones in the sample, over 75% were seen once. Antigen specificity for these receptors is unknown. Sequencing used naive CD4+ T cells from PBMCs, cultured in vitro. The subset denotes: naive CD4+ T cells isolated by negative enrichment. These receptors all come from an adult with COVID-19.

This sequence joins TRBV11-2 and TRBJ2-4; D gene uncertain. Germline V gene lookup returns CDR1 SGHAT and CDR2 FQNNGV. CDR3 length equals 14 residues. V was pared by 3 bases and J by 0 bases, with 6 bases between. The CDR3 here is CASSLLLAKNIQYF. Here the CDR3 DNA reads TGTGCCAGCAGCTTGCTGCTAGCCAAAAACATTCAGTACTTC. The variable domain in full, with the rest retrieved from reference TRBV11-2 and TRBJ2-4, is EAGVAQSPRYKIIEKRQSVAFWCNPISGHATLYWYQQILGQGPKLLIQFQNNGVVDDSQLPKDRFSAERLKGVDSTLKIQPAKLEDSAVYLCASSLLLAKNIQYFGAGTRLSVL.

The V call is TRBV11-2, the J call TRBJ2-2; D not certain. The CDR3 is 15 residues long. Trimming removed 5 bases from V and 1 base from J, with 11 bases in between. From germline, CDR1 is SGHAT and CDR2 FQNNGV. CDR3 sequence reads: CASSPGSENTGELFF. For the CDR3, the DNA is TGTGCCAGCAGCCCCGGTAGTGAGAACACCGGGGAGCTGTTTTTT. Full variable domain (outside the CDR3, taken from reference TRBV11-2 and TRBJ2-2): EAGVAQSPRYKIIEKRQSVAFWCNPISGHATLYWYQQILGQGPKLLIQFQNNGVVDDSQLPKDRFSAERLKGVDSTLKIQPAKLEDSAVYLCASSPGSENTGELFFGEGSRLTVL.

The gene calls are TRBV7-9 and TRBJ2-5, with 8 bases identical to TRBD2. Germline V CDR1 and CDR2: SEHNR, FQNEAQ (reference sequence). Trimming cost V 5 bases and J 2 bases; bases outside gene matches: 7. The CDR3 totals 15 residues. CDR3 loop: CASSDLAGLQETQYF. Written as DNA, the CDR3 is TGTGCCAGCAGCGACCTAGCGGGTCTTCAAGAGACCCAGTACTTC.

The V gene is TRBV4-1, the J gene TRBJ1-3, with D perhaps TRBD1 (6 bases). V was trimmed by 4 bases and J by 4 bases, leaving 14 bases between them. The CDR3 is 15 residues long. Per the germline V gene, CDR1 is MGHRA and CDR2 is YSYEKL. The CDR3 loop is CASSLPGGLGNTIYF. The CDR3 bases are TGCGCCAGCAGCCTGCCGGGGGGGCTCGGAAACACCATATATTTT.

The chain joins TRBV7-2 to TRBJ2-5; D possibly matches TRBD1 or TRBD2 (6 bases each). V lost 3 bases to trimming and J lost 4 bases, with 9 bases between them. This CDR3 is 13 amino acids long. Germline CDR1 SGHTA, CDR2 FQGNSA. CDR3 DNA sequence: TGTGCCAGCAGCTTGGAGGGGGGAGAGACCCAGTACTTC. It translates to CASSLEGGETQYF.

This rearrangement joins TRBV6-2 or TRBV6-3 to TRBJ2-1, with TRBD1 matching 10 bases. The CDR3 length is 15 residues. Germline loops: CDR1 MNHEY, CDR2 SVGEGT. V gave up 2 bases and J gave up 6 bases; unmatched junction bases: 4. The CDR3 sequence is CASSYDRGRVNEQFF. In DNA, the CDR3 is TGTGCCAGCAGTTACGACAGGGGGCGCGTCAATGAGCAGTTCTTC.

This clone has just a few counts. The chain couples TRBV2 to TRBJ2-1; D may be TRBD1 (7 bases). Germline V gives CDR1 SNHLY, CDR2 FYNNEI. With 5 bases removed from V and 2 bases from J, the gap between germline ends came to 16 bases. The CDR3 extends over 16 amino acids. The CDR3 reads CASSLDRRGAYNEQFF. The CDR3 coding sequence is TGTGCCAGCAGTCTGGACAGGCGGGGAGCCTACAATGAGCAGTTCTTC.

The gene calls are TRBV27 and TRBJ2-7, with 11 nucleotides matching TRBD2. The CDR3 sequence is 14 residues long. Germline V gives CDR1 MNHEY, CDR2 SMNVEV (reference sequence). V lost 6 bases, J lost 3 bases, and 4 bases stayed unmatched. In DNA form, the CDR3 reads TGTGCCAGCAGCCCCGGGACTAGCGGCTACGAGCAGTACTTC. Translating it yields CASSPGTSGYEQYF.

V usage is TRBV7-2 and J usage is TRBJ1-2; D is ambiguous. The CDR3 runs 13 residues. Germline loops: CDR1 SGHTA, CDR2 FQGNSA. V shed 2 bases and J shed 3 bases, with 7 bases lying between them. The CDR3 loop is CASSLTRDYGYTF. The DNA for the CDR3 is TGTGCCAGCAGCTTAACCCGGGACTATGGCTACACCTTC.

The chain is built from TRBV19 and TRBJ1-1, with a tentative D call TRBD1 (5 bases). Per germline, CDR1 LNHDA and CDR2 SQIVND (reference sequence). Deletions cut 3 bases from V and 0 bases from J, with 11 bases between. CDR3 length equals 15 residues. Written as DNA, the CDR3 is TGTGCCAGTAGTATCAGGGCCAACATGAACACTGAAGCTTTCTTT. Protein: CASSIRANMNTEAFF.

This rearrangement joins TRBV2 to TRBJ2-5, with 11 positions matching TRBD2. J lost 5 bases, V lost 7 bases, and 12 bases had no gene match. Germline V lookup: CDR1 SNHLY, CDR2 FYNNEI. The CDR3 covers 16 residues. CDR3 loop: CASKGTSGTFRETQYF. The CDR3 DNA reads TGTGCCAGCAAAGGGACTAGCGGAACCTTTAGGGAGACCCAGTACTTC.

The chain uses TRBV10-3 and TRBJ2-3, with 9 positions matching TRBD2. From germline, CDR1 is ENHRY and CDR2 SYGVKD. The CDR3 is 13 residues long. V lost 7 bases and J lost 5; bases outside the gene matches: 4. This CDR3 reads CAIKGGRGDTQYF. In DNA form, the CDR3 reads TGTGCCATCAAGGGCGGGAGGGGAGATACGCAGTATTTT.

This chain links TRBV3-1 (or the pseudogene TRBV3-2) with TRBJ1-2; unclear D gene. The germline V and J ends were trimmed by 2 bases and 4 bases, with 11 bases remaining between them. The CDR3 has 14 amino acids. CDR1 is LGHDT, CDR2 YNNKEL, per germline (reference sequence). Here the CDR3 DNA reads TGTGCCAGCAGCCAAACCAGTTTTTTCTATGGCTACACCTTC. It translates to CASSQTSFFYGYTF.

The V gene is TRBV6-5, the J gene TRBJ2-5, with 9 bases fitting TRBD2. With V trimmed by 4 bases and J by 5 bases, 5 bases remained unmatched. Germline V gene sequence: CDR1 MNHEY, CDR2 SVGAGI. This CDR3 region has 14 residues. The CDR3 reads CASSFSGGGETQYF. The CDR3 DNA reads TGTGCCAGCAGTTTTAGCGGGGGAGGGGAGACCCAGTACTTC.

The rearrangement uses TRBV4-1 and TRBJ2-7, with 13 bases aligning to TRBD2. The CDR3 contains 16 residues. V lost 0 bases, J lost 5 bases, and 4 bases stayed unmatched. Germline V lookup: CDR1 MGHRA, CDR2 YSYEKL. The CDR3 nucleotides read TGCGCCAGCAGCCAAGATGGACTAGCGGGAGTAGACGAGCAGTACTTC. Amino acids: CASSQDGLAGVDEQYF.

V gene TRBV6-5 combines with J gene TRBJ2-7; maybe TRBD2 (6 bases). V was trimmed by 9 bases and J by 0 bases, leaving 18 bases between them. CDR1 and CDR2 from the germline V gene are MNHEY and SVGAGI. This CDR3 is built from 15 residues. Here the CDR3 reads CASARGTLSSYEQYF. CDR3 sequence (DNA): TGTGCCAGTGCCCGCGGGACCTTAAGCTCCTACGAGCAGTACTTC.

The V call is TRBV28, the J call TRBJ1-1; 7 positions match TRBD1. The trim removed 6 bases at V and 1 base at J, leaving 2 bases unmatched. Germline V gives CDR1 MDHEN, CDR2 SYDVKM. The CDR3 is made up of 13 amino acids. The CDR3 region has the DNA TGTGCCAGCAGGAGGACAGGGAACACTGAAGCTTTCTTT. This encodes CASRRTGNTEAFF.

This chain uses TRBV3-1 (or the pseudogene TRBV3-2) with TRBJ1-4, with D possibly matching TRBD1 (6 bases). Germline V gene data show CDR1 as LGHDT and CDR2 as YNNKEL (reference sequence). Between the trimmed V and J ends, which lost 3 bases and 7 bases, there was a span of 12 bases. This CDR3 has 14 amino acids. The DNA for the CDR3 is TGTGCCAGCAGCCAGGGGGCAGGGGTTGAAAAACTGTTTTTT. This encodes CASSQGAGVEKLFF.

The rearrangement links TRBV11-2 to TRBJ2-7; D is possibly TRBD1 (6 bases). CDR1 and CDR2 from the germline V gene are SGHAT and FQNNGV. V was trimmed by 7 bases and J by 6 bases, leaving 10 bases between them. This CDR3 has 11 amino acids. CDR3 sequence (DNA): TGTGCCAGCACAACAGGGCCCGAGCAGTACTTC. The encoded protein is CASTTGPEQYF.

The CDR3 DNA is TGTGCCAGCAGCTTAGGCACTAGCGGGAGTTACAATGAGCAGTTCTTC. This sequence encodes CASSLGTSGSYNEQFF. V and J are TRBV7-6 and TRBJ2-1, with 11 bases identical to TRBD2. CDR1 is SGHVS, CDR2 FNYEAQ, per germline. J gave up 4 bases and V 1 base, and 3 bases lay outside the gene matches. The CDR3 is 16 residues long.

The chain combines TRBV19 with TRBJ2-1, with 7 bases fitting TRBD2. V lost 5 bases and J lost 0; bases outside the gene matches: 4. The CDR3 runs 15 residues. Per the germline V gene, CDR1 is LNHDA and CDR2 is SQIVND (reference sequence). CDR3 bases: TGTGCCAGTAGTCTAGCGGATAGCTCCTACAATGAGCAGTTCTTC. Its translation: CASSLADSSYNEQFF.

The CDR3 sequence is CASSPGTHSTDTQYF. The CDR3 DNA reads as TGTGCCAGCAGCCCCGGGACTCACAGCACAGATACGCAGTATTTT. This chain connects TRBV3-1 (or the pseudogene TRBV3-2) to TRBJ2-3; TRBD2 might be the D (6 bases). The CDR3 consists of 15 residues. Germline lookup yields CDR1 LGHDT and CDR2 YNNKEL (reference sequence). V was trimmed by 4 bases and J by 0 bases, leaving 11 bases between them.

This clone was recorded once. This chain links TRBV6-5 with TRBJ1-4; D remains ambiguous. The CDR3 is made up of 12 amino acids. Germline V CDR1 and CDR2: MNHEY, SVGAGI. V dropped 8 bases and J dropped 3 bases, with 7 bases sitting between them. CDR3 protein: CASGRANEKLFF. CDR3 in DNA: TGTGCCAGCGGGCGGGCTAATGAAAAACTGTTTTTT.

This clone was counted a single time. The chain couples TRBV24-1 to TRBJ2-1, with 7 bases that match TRBD1. This CDR3 is 15 amino acids long. The germline gives CDR1 KGHDR, CDR2 SFDVKD. V lost 9 bases to trimming and J lost 6 bases; unmatched junction nucleotides: 13. CDR3 coding DNA: TGTGCCACCGAGCCCCCGACAGGGAATCGCAATGAGCAGTTCTTC. Translated, it gives CATEPPTGNRNEQFF.

This clone was counted a few times. The V gene is TRBV6-1, the J gene TRBJ2-7; 10 positions agree with TRBD1. V shed 7 bases and J 2 bases; nucleotides not matched to a gene: 8. The CDR3 spans 15 residues. Germline V gene data show CDR1 as MNHNS and CDR2 as SASEGT. The CDR3 coding sequence is TGTGCCAGCATGAACCGGGACAGGGGTGCCTACGAGCAGTACTTC. Protein product: CASMNRDRGAYEQYF.

The chain links TRBV27 to TRBJ2-2; 8 bases line up with TRBD2. The trim removed 6 bases at V and 3 bases at J, leaving 9 bases unmatched. The length of the CDR3 is 16 residues. Germline CDR1 and CDR2: MNHEY and SMNVEV (reference sequence). This chain's CDR3 is CASRVGTSLYTGELFF. The CDR3 nucleotides are TGTGCCAGCAGGGTCGGGACTAGTCTTTACACCGGGGAGCTGTTTTTT.

This clone was found a few times. The J gene is TRBJ2-7, the V gene TRBV30; TRBD1 matches 8 bases. This CDR3 contains 15 residues. Germline-derived CDR1 and CDR2 are GTSNPN and SVGIG (reference sequence). J gave up 3 bases and V 2 bases, and 9 bases lay outside the gene matches. The DNA of the CDR3 is TGTGCCTGGAGTCACGGACAGGGCGACTTCTACGAGCAGTACTTC. Its protein is CAWSHGQGDFYEQYF.

V and J are TRBV21-1 and TRBJ2-7; TRBD1, the D gene given by the table, was not confirmed from the DNA. TRBV21-1 is recorded as a pseudogene. The CDR3 runs to 15 residues. CDR3 amino acids: CASSKYWTGMDEQYF. The CDR3 coding sequence is TGTGCCAGCAGCAAATATTGGACAGGGATGGACGAGCAGTACTTC.